These 17 T cell receptor beta chains were sequenced from one sample in a study of control samples from healthy donors and cancer patients. Profiling relied on immunoSEQ multiplex PCR, and the TCRdb table lists in-frame clones only, not all of them. Altogether some 95,000 clones are present, 70% to 80% being singletons, with the ten largest covering roughly a tenth. Sample: blood. The receptors derive from a woman aged 25 to 39 in good health.

This chain links TRBV21-1 with TRBJ2-3. TRBV21-1 is designated a pseudogene. This CDR3 is built from 14 residues. CDR3 bases: TGTGCCAGCAGCAAAGCTCCGCTCACAGATACGCAGTATTTT. Translating it yields CASSKAPLTDTQYF.

J is TRBJ1-6 and V is TRBV12-3 or TRBV12-4; TRBD1 is a possible D gene (5 bases). The CDR3 runs 13 residues. V was shortened by 6 bases and J by 7 bases, with 10 bases between the two germline ends. CDR3: CASRGTRNSPLHF. In DNA form, the CDR3 reads TGTGCCAGCAGAGGGACTCGAAATTCACCCCTCCACTTT.

This clone came up once. The rearrangement joins TRBV7-8 to TRBJ1-3; D is undetermined. The germline V gene encodes CDR1 SGHVS and CDR2 FQNEAQ. The CDR3 covers 12 residues. Trimming shortened V by 6 bases and J by 4 bases, and 7 bases separated the two germline ends. The CDR3 DNA reads TGTGCCAGCAGGAACTGGGGAAACACCATATATTTT. Translated, it gives CASRNWGNTIYF.

This chain joins TRBV5-6 and TRBJ2-3, with a possible D match to TRBD2 (7 bases). Trimming removed 1 base from V and 0 bases from J, with 15 bases in between. Germline loops: CDR1 SGHDT, CDR2 YYEEEE. This CDR3 region has 17 residues. The CDR3 is CASSLITAGASTDTQYF. The CDR3 bases are TGTGCCAGCAGCTTGATTACTGCGGGGGCTAGCACAGATACGCAGTATTTT.

The chain employs TRBV5-1 and TRBJ1-2, with 8 bases that match TRBD1. V shed 3 bases, J shed 5 bases, and the junction held 0 bases outside the gene matches. This CDR3 has 12 residues. Germline V gives CDR1 SGHRS, CDR2 YFSETQ. The CDR3 sequence: CASSWDRYGYTF. CDR3 bases: TGCGCCAGCAGCTGGGACAGGTATGGCTACACCTTC.

This sequence joins TRBV7-3 and TRBJ2-7; D gene unclear. CDR3 size: 14 residues. CDR1 is SGHTA, CDR2 FQGTGA, per germline. V was shortened by 4 bases and J by 1 base, with 11 bases between the two germline ends. CDR3 residues: CASSSTPVSYEQYF. CDR3 sequence (DNA): TGTGCCAGCAGCTCTACCCCGGTTTCCTACGAGCAGTACTTC.

V gene TRBV11-2 combines with J gene TRBJ1-2; no firm D call. Trimming left V 6 bases short and J 8 bases short, with 22 bases between. Looked up from germline, CDR1 is SGHAT and CDR2 is FQNNGV. The CDR3 is made up of 15 amino acids. In nucleotides, the CDR3 is TGTGCCAGCAGTCCATCCGAAAGGGAATTTGGGGGCTACACCTTC. This encodes CASSPSEREFGGYTF.

This clone was recorded a few times. The chain is built from TRBV6-1 and TRBJ2-5; D might be TRBD1 or TRBD2, each matching 5 bases. Germline CDR1 is MNHNS and CDR2 is SASEGT. The CDR3 loop spans 17 amino acids. Trimming pared 4 bases from V and 5 bases from J, leaving 23 bases between. CDR3 amino acids: CASSARGYRLVEETQYF. In nucleotides, the CDR3 is TGTGCCAGCAGTGCGAGGGGCTATCGCCTCGTCGAGGAGACCCAGTACTTC.

As for this clone: The sample carries other DNA sequences with the same CDR3. V is TRBV5-1 and J is TRBJ2-5, with 8 bases aligning to TRBD1. The V gene end was trimmed by 0 bases and the J gene end by 2 bases; junction bases not matched to a gene: 3. This CDR3 is built from 15 residues. The germline CDR1 and CDR2 sequences are SGHRS and YFSETQ. The CDR3 nucleotides are TGCGCCAGCAGCTTGGGGCAGGGGGCTCAAGAGACCCAGTACTTC. The encoded protein is CASSLGQGAQETQYF.

This clone was counted between two and nine times. This sequence joins TRBV6-5 and TRBJ1-1; D not certain. The V and J ends lost 7 bases and 0 bases respectively, with 9 bases between them. The CDR3 spans 13 residues. Germline CDR1 MNHEY, CDR2 SVGAGI. Here the CDR3 reads CASTGRLNTEAFF. DNA for the CDR3: TGTGCCAGCACCGGCAGACTGAACACTGAAGCTTTCTTT.

The chain employs TRBV7-3 and TRBJ2-7, with D perhaps TRBD2 (6 bases). The germline V and J ends were trimmed by 5 bases and 4 bases, with 15 bases remaining between them. The CDR3 consists of 14 residues. Per germline, CDR1 SGHTA and CDR2 FQGTGA. CDR3 amino acids: CASSPFRGYYEQYF. In DNA, the CDR3 is TGTGCCAGCAGCCCCTTCCGGGGGTATTACGAGCAGTACTTC.

The V and J genes are TRBV9 and TRBJ2-3; D ambiguous. The germline gives CDR1 SGDLS, CDR2 YYNGEE. This CDR3 comprises 13 residues. V lost 7 bases, J lost 1 base, and 10 bases lay in between. CDR3 amino acids: CASRKAGTDTQYF. The CDR3 DNA follows: TGTGCCAGCCGGAAGGCTGGCACAGATACGCAGTATTTT.

This clone was seen a handful of times. The rearrangement links TRBV10-1 to TRBJ2-1, with 11 bases that match TRBD1. With 2 bases clipped from V and 6 bases from J, the junction kept 0 bases outside the gene matches. The length of the CDR3 is 14 residues. Germline loops: CDR1 WNHNN, CDR2 SYGVQD (reference sequence). CDR3 nucleotides: TGCGCCAGCAGTGAGGGGACAGGGGGCAATGAGCAGTTCTTC. Translation gives CASSEGTGGNEQFF.

The table lists this clone with a few counts. This rearrangement joins TRBV10-1 to TRBJ2-1; 8 nucleotides line up with TRBD1. With V trimmed by 4 bases and J by 6 bases, 5 bases remained unmatched. This CDR3 has 14 residues. Germline V gene data show CDR1 as WNHNN and CDR2 as SYGVQD (reference sequence). The CDR3 DNA sequence: TGCGCCAGCAGTGGACAGGGGAAGGGCAATGAGCAGTTCTTC. It yields the protein CASSGQGKGNEQFF.

The chain links TRBV15 to TRBJ1-2, with D possibly being TRBD1 (6 bases). The CDR3 contains 13 residues. V was trimmed by 1 base and J by 6 bases, leaving 9 bases between them. The germline gives CDR1 LNHNV, CDR2 YYDKDF (reference sequence). The DNA of the CDR3 is TGTGCCACCAGCAGAGTACAGGGAGATGGCTACACCTTC. Translation: CATSRVQGDGYTF. Variable domain in full (rest from reference TRBV15 and TRBJ1-2): DAMVIQNPRYQVTQFGKPVTLSCSQTLNHNVMYWYQQKSSQAPKLLFHYYDKDFNNEADTPDNFQSRRPNTSFCFLDIRSPGLGDTAMYLCATSRVQGDGYTFGSGTRLTVV.

The chain carries TRBV19 and TRBJ1-2; TRBD1 aligns across 8 bases. This CDR3 has 14 residues. Germline CDR1 and CDR2: LNHDA and SQIVND (reference sequence). V lost 5 bases to trimming and J lost 5 bases; unmatched junction nucleotides: 7. This CDR3 reads CASSGPGGLYGYTF. The CDR3 DNA reads TGTGCCAGTAGTGGTCCAGGGGGCCTTTATGGCTACACCTTC.

The chain couples TRBV2 to TRBJ2-2, with D perhaps TRBD1 or TRBD2 (5 bases each). Germline loops: CDR1 SNHLY, CDR2 FYNNEI. The CDR3 is 13 residues long. V lost 6 bases, J lost 8 bases, and 13 bases lay in between. CDR3 loop: CASRTVGTGELFF. In DNA, the CDR3 is TGTGCCAGCAGGACCGTCGGGACGGGGGAGCTGTTTTTT.